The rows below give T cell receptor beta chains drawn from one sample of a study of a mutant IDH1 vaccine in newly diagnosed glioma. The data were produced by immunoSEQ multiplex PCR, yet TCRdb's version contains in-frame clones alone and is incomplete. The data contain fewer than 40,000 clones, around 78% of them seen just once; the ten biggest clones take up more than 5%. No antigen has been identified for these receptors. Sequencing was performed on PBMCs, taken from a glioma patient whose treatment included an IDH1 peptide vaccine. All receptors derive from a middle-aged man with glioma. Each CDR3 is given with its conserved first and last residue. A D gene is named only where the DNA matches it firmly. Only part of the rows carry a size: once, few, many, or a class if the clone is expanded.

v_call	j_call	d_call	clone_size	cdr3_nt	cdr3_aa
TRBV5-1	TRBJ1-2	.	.	TGCGCCAGCCGAGGGGGAAACTATGGCTACACCTTC	CASRGGNYGYTF
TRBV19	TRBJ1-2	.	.	TGTGCCAGTAGTACTCTTTCCGGCTACACCTTC	CASSTLSGYTF
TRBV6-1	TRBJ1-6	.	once	TGTGCCAGCAGTGTTGGGAACATCCTAGAAGGATCACCCCTCCACTTT	CASSVGNILEGSPLHF
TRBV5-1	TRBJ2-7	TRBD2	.	TGCGCCAGCAGCTTGGTAATAGCGGGGGGGGGCGAGCAGTACTTC	CASSLVIAGGGEQYF
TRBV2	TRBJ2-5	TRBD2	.	TGTGCCAGCAGTCCACTCCGGGGAGGGGACCAGTACTTC	CASSPLRGGDQYF
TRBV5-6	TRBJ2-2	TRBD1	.	TGTGCCAGCAGCTTTGACAGGGGATTGTTCAACACCGGGGAGCTGTTTTTT	CASSFDRGLFNTGELFF
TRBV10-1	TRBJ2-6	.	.	TGCGCCAGCAGTGGCAGTGGCCCTGGGGCCAACGTCCTGACTTTC	CASSGSGPGANVLTF
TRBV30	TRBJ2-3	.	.	TGTGCCTGGACACACAGAGCCACAGATACGCAGTATTTT	CAWTHRATDTQYF
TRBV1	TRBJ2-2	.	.	.	CTSSQEVAGGTGELFF
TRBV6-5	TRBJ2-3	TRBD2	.	TGTGCCAGCAGAGTAGCGGGGAGTCAGGATACGCAGTATTTT	CASRVAGSQDTQYF
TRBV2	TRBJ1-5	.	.	TGTGCCAGCAGTGAATGGGGAGGGAATCAGCCCCAGCATTTT	CASSEWGGNQPQHF
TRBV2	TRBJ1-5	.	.	TGTGCCAGCAGTGTCAATCAGCCCCAGCATTTT	CASSVNQPQHF
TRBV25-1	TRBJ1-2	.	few	TGTGCCAGCAGTGAGCCGGGCCGAACGGGCTACACCTTC	CASSEPGRTGYTF
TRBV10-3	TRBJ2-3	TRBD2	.	TGTGCCATCAGAAACATAGCGGGGGCGGGGGCAGATACGCAGTATTTT	CAIRNIAGAGADTQYF
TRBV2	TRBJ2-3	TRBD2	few	TGTGCCAGCAGAAGCGGGGGTATCAATACGCAGTATTTT	CASRSGGINTQYF
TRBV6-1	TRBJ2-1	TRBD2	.	TGTGCCAGCAGTGCTAGCGGGGGCTCCTACAATGAGCAGTTCTTC	CASSASGGSYNEQFF
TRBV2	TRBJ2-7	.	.	TGTGCCAGCAGTAGGGGATCCTACGAGCAGTACTTC	CASSRGSYEQYF
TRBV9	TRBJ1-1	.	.	TGTGCCAGCAGCGTATTACCTAGAACGGAGAACACTGAAGCTTTCTTT	CASSVLPRTENTEAFF
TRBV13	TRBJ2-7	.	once	TGTGCCAGCAGCTCCGGCCCAGGGTCATTCGACGAGCAGTACTTC	CASSSGPGSFDEQYF
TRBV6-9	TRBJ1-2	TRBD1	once	TGTGCCAGCGAGGCAGGGGGCAGGGCCTCATATGGCTACACCTTC	CASEAGGRASYGYTF
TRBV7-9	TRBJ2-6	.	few	TGTGCCAGCAGCTTAAGGGACCCTGGGGCCAACGTCCTGACTTTC	CASSLRDPGANVLTF
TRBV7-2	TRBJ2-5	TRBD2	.	TGTGCCAGCAGCTTAATGGGGGGGGAGACCCAGTACTTC	CASSLMGGETQYF
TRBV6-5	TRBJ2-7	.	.	TGTGCCAGCAGTTACTCGATAAGTGGTAGTGAAGGCGAGCAGTACTTC	CASSYSISGSEGEQYF
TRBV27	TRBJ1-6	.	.	TGTGCCAGCAAGGACGGCGGACTTAATTCACCCCTCCACTTT	CASKDGGLNSPLHF
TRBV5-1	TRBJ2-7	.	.	TGCGCCAGCAGCTTGGTGGACGGAACCCGGGGCGAGCAGTACTTC	CASSLVDGTRGEQYF
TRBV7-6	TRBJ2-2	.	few	TGTGCCAGCAGCCTCTGGGCCGGGGAGCTGTTTTTT	CASSLWAGELFF
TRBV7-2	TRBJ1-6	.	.	TGTGCCAGCAGCTTAGCCACAGCCCGATACCTCCACTTT	CASSLATARYLHF
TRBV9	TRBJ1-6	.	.	TGTGCCAGCAGCGTAGATGCGGGCCCACCCCTCCACTTT	CASSVDAGPPLHF
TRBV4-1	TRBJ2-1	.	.	TGCGCCAGCAGCCAGGAGGGTATTTTAGCGGCCTACAATGAGCAGTTCTTC	CASSQEGILAAYNEQFF
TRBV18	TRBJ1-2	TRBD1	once	TGTGCCAGCTCACGAACAGGGGCCCCGTTCCCTAACTATGGCTACACCTTC	CASSRTGAPFPNYGYTF
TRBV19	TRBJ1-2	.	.	TGTGCCAGTAGTATACAGGGGACCCTCTATGGCTACACCTTC	CASSIQGTLYGYTF